This is a list of T cell receptor beta chains from one sample in a study of cytomegalovirus exposure and HLA in healthy donors. Repertoires were generated with immunoSEQ multiplex PCR, while TCRdb's copy carries only in-frame clones and drops some. The table lists 200,000 to 250,000 clones, 75% to 90% of them singletons. The source material was PBMCs. The receptors were gathered from a boy aged 2 to 9 in good health and CMV-seronegative. The conserved cysteine and the conserved F or W are not part of the CDR3 here. The order of the fields is V gene, J gene, clone size, D gene, CDR3 protein. A D gene is named only where the DNA matches it firmly. Only part of the rows carry a size: once, few, many, or a class if the clone is expanded.

TRBV29-1	TRBJ1-1	NA	TRBD1	SVDRGDTEAF
TRBV9	TRBJ2-3	NA	TRBD2	ASSPSGVAGRRDTQY
TRBV7-9	TRBJ2-5	NA	TRBD2	ASSSWTSGPALGQETQY
TRBV29-1	TRBJ1-2	NA	NA	SVARGGGYT
TRBV6-1	TRBJ1-1	NA	TRBD1	ASTRDRGPNTEAF
TRBV2	TRBJ2-7	NA	TRBD2	ASSRLAGGPRDEQY
TRBV4-1	TRBJ2-7	once	TRBD2	ASSPLGSGSEQY
TRBV5-1	NA	NA	TRBD1	ASSPGQGRDEQY
TRBV27	TRBJ2-1	NA	TRBD2	ASSILAGPSYNEQF
TRBV6-1	TRBJ2-1	NA	TRBD2	ASSVEAGGYNEQF
TRBV2	TRBJ2-4	NA	TRBD2	ASSSGRSGQNIQY
TRBV9	TRBJ1-2	NA	TRBD1	ASSVAVATGGYGYT
TRBV11-1	TRBJ2-7	NA	NA	ASSLHTGPSYEQY
TRBV30	TRBJ1-1	few	NA	AWSREANTEAF
TRBV6-1	TRBJ2-3	NA	NA	ASTPRGGGADTQY
TRBV7-6	TRBJ2-1	NA	TRBD2	ASSFTSGRALSSYNEQF
TRBV27	TRBJ2-7	NA	TRBD1	ASSLRQGNEQY
TRBV19	TRBJ1-1	once	NA	ASRIHRDTNTEAF
TRBV5-4	TRBJ2-7	NA	NA	ASSVNARSSYEQY
TRBV25-1	TRBJ2-1	NA	NA	ASSERQAVIRNEQF
TRBV10-1	TRBJ2-2	NA	NA	ASSRDTNTGELF
TRBV6-5	TRBJ2-7	few	TRBD2	ASNFDSRAGEQY
TRBV21-1	TRBJ2-7	NA	NA	ASSGTGEQY
TRBV7-6	TRBJ2-5	few	TRBD2	ASSLQLAGDRETQY
TRBV2	TRBJ1-5	NA	TRBD1	ASSPSTGGSQPQH
TRBV14	TRBJ1-3	NA	NA	ASSQFTSSGNTIY
TRBV9	TRBJ2-3	NA	NA	ASSVMSSVGDTQY
TRBV2	TRBJ2-1	NA	TRBD1	ASNIGTGGVYNEQF
TRBV19	TRBJ2-1	NA	NA	ASSPTLASSYNEQF
TRBV6-1	TRBJ2-1	NA	NA	ASSLGVSSYNEQF
TRBV7-9	TRBJ2-7	few	NA	ASSPRDWAYEQY
TRBV2	TRBJ2-1	NA	TRBD2	ASSGGGDEQF
TRBV29-1	TRBJ1-2	NA	TRBD1	SVETRTGKYYGYT
TRBV7-3	TRBJ2-3	NA	TRBD2	ASSQSGGVDTQY
TRBV6-4	TRBJ1-5	NA	NA	ASSPGQGNQPQH
TRBV5-1	TRBJ1-4	NA	TRBD1	ASSLPDRGIEKLF
TRBV4-2	TRBJ1-2	NA	NA	ASSQGYAGQANGYT
TRBV28	TRBJ1-2	NA	TRBD1	ASSDDRGRDGYT
TRBV6-1	TRBJ2-7	once	TRBD2	ASSQLAGGTYEQY
TRBV5-1	TRBJ2-1	NA	TRBD2	ASSLGLAGGNEQF
TRBV13	TRBJ2-1	NA	TRBD2	ASSPGTSGGF
TRBV18	TRBJ2-7	NA	NA	ASSPSPGEQY
TRBV7-6	TRBJ2-7	NA	TRBD2	ASSLGAGFNYEQY
TRBV29-1	TRBJ1-1	NA	NA	SVRGNTEAF
TRBV5-6	TRBJ2-3	NA	TRBD2	ASKGEAGVSSTDTQY
TRBV12-5	TRBJ2-7	NA	TRBD2	ASGLESQTSGRAIDEQY
TRBV12-5	TRBJ1-2	NA	NA	ASGLGAGYGYT
TRBV21-1	TRBJ1-1	NA	NA	ASSRHADRMDTEAF
TRBV7-9	TRBJ2-7	NA	NA	ASSQGTHPYEQY
TRBV25-1	TRBJ1-1	NA	NA	ASSEYTGFAEAF
TRBV6-1	TRBJ1-2	NA	NA	ASSVAEYGYT
TRBV2	TRBJ1-1	NA	NA	ASSEALGGAKAF
TRBV10-3	TRBJ1-2	NA	NA	AIEGGYGYT
TRBV13	TRBJ1-4	NA	NA	ASTRRGRGSNEKLF
TRBV7-9	TRBJ2-3	NA	TRBD1	ASSQGQVNTDTQY
TRBV25-1	TRBJ1-6	NA	NA	ASSGAGSPLH
TRBV27	TRBJ1-1	NA	NA	ASSWQGSTEAF
TRBV5-4	TRBJ1-2	NA	NA	ASSKLTGLSSANYGYT
TRBV2	TRBJ1-1	few	NA	ASSMAWAF
TRBV28	TRBJ1-1	NA	TRBD1	ASSSGGGLMNTEAF